The 16 T cell receptor beta chains below were found in one sample sequenced in a study of blood T cell repertoires in COVID-19. TCRdb's copy holds only in-frame clones and misses some; the assay was immunoSEQ multiplex PCR. Among some 270,000 clones listed, approximately 85% were seen once. The sample was peripheral blood. Receptors were obtained from a human donor with COVID-19, enrolled during active disease. The donor label of this sample is uncertain.

This sequence joins TRBV6-5 and TRBJ2-7; 9 bases map to TRBD1. The J segment lost 4 bases and the V segment lost 3 bases, leaving 4 bases of the junction unmatched. The CDR3 is 14 residues long. The germline V gene encodes CDR1 MNHEY and CDR2 SVGAGI. The CDR3: CASSYRTGVYEQYF. CDR3 in DNA: TGTGCCAGCAGTTATCGGACAGGGGTATACGAGCAGTACTTC.

The chain joins TRBV30 to TRBJ2-1, with 8 bases lining up with TRBD2. Germline CDR1 GTSNPN, CDR2 SVGIG (reference sequence). The CDR3 is 15 residues long. The ends lost 2 bases at V and 2 bases at J; junction bases unmatched: 5. DNA for the CDR3: TGTGCCTGGAGTACGAGCGGGAGTCCCTACAATGAGCAGTTCTTC. It is translated as CAWSTSGSPYNEQFF.

J is TRBJ1-5 and V is TRBV21-1; the table's TRBD1 call for D was not verified on the DNA. TRBV21-1 counts as a pseudogene. The CDR3 has 18 residues. The CDR3 sequence is CASSEKKNDRAGNQPQHF. The DNA for the CDR3 is TGTGCCAGCAGCGAAAAGAAGAACGACAGGGCTGGCAATCAGCCCCAGCATTTT.

The chain combines TRBV6-5 with TRBJ2-5; possible D gene TRBD2, 6 bases. Looked up from germline, CDR1 is MNHEY and CDR2 is SVGAGI. The CDR3 sequence is 14 residues long. Between the trimmed V and J ends, which lost 4 bases and 5 bases, there was a span of 14 bases. The chain's CDR3 is CASSFGGGQETQYF. The CDR3 nucleotides are TGTGCCAGCAGTTTCGGGGGAGGCCAGGAGACCCAGTACTTC.

The J gene is TRBJ1-4, the V gene TRBV30; D is possibly TRBD1 (5 bases). CDR1 and CDR2 (germline): GTSNPN, SVGIG (reference sequence). Trimming took 2 bases from V and 14 from J, leaving 15 bases between them. The CDR3 is 12 residues long. The CDR3 reads CAWSWGGVSLFF. The CDR3, as DNA: TGTGCCTGGAGTTGGGGGGGGGTGAGCCTGTTTTTT.

The chain uses TRBV7-9 and TRBJ2-7; 7 nucleotides match TRBD1. From germline, CDR1 is SEHNR and CDR2 FQNEAQ (reference sequence). The CDR3 length is 12 residues. Unmatched junction bases numbered 6, after V lost 8 bases and J lost 5 bases. The CDR3: CASDRDRDEQYF. The CDR3 bases are TGTGCCAGCGACAGGGACCGGGACGAGCAGTACTTC.

This chain uses TRBV19 with TRBJ2-1; possible D gene TRBD1, 6 bases. This CDR3 comprises 15 residues. V lost 6 bases to trimming and J lost 4 bases, with 16 bases between them. Per the germline V gene, CDR1 is LNHDA and CDR2 is SQIVND (reference sequence). Here the CDR3 DNA reads TGTGCCAGTAGCCGTAGCGTGGGGGCATACAATGAGCAGTTCTTC. Protein sequence: CASSRSVGAYNEQFF. Full variable domain (remainder filled in from reference TRBV19 and TRBJ2-1): DGGITQSPKYLFRKEGQNVTLSCEQNLNHDAMYWYRQDPGQGLRLIYYSQIVNDFQKGDIAEGYSVSREKKESFPLTVTSAQKNPTAFYLCASSRSVGAYNEQFFGPGTRLTVL.

The chain joins TRBV18 to TRBJ2-3, with TRBD1 matching over 9 bases. Germline V lookup: CDR1 KGHSH, CDR2 LQKENI. Trimming took 4 bases from V and 6 from J; bases not matched to a gene: 5. The CDR3 loop spans 14 amino acids. The chain's CDR3 is CASSRTGVMDTQYF. Written as DNA, the CDR3 is TGTGCCAGCTCACGGACAGGGGTGATGGATACGCAGTATTTT.

The chain links TRBV7-2 to TRBJ1-2; tentatively, D is TRBD1 (5 bases). The germline V gene has CDR1 SGHTA and CDR2 FQGNSA. The length of the CDR3 is 18 residues. Trimming took off 4 bases at V and 3 bases at J, with 24 bases between the two ends. CDR3 sequence reads: CASSSTAGRSPGDYGYTF. The CDR3 DNA reads as TGTGCCAGCAGCTCCACCGCGGGACGGAGCCCCGGGGACTATGGCTACACCTTC.

The J gene is TRBJ1-1, the V gene TRBV5-1, with 11 bases identical to TRBD1. The CDR3 consists of 16 residues. Germline CDR1 reads SGHRS; CDR2 reads YFSETQ. J gave up 1 base and V 4 bases, and 6 bases lay outside the gene matches. Here the CDR3 reads CASSVDRGQGNTEAFF. CDR3 nucleotide sequence: TGCGCCAGCAGCGTGGACAGGGGGCAGGGGAACACTGAAGCTTTCTTT. The variable domain in full, completed from reference TRBV5-1 and TRBJ1-1, reads KAGVTQTPRYLIKTRGQQVTLSCSPISGHRSVSWYQQTPGQGLQFLFEYFSETQRNKGNFPGRFSGRQFSNSRSEMNVSTLELGDSALYLCASSVDRGQGNTEAFFGQGTRLTVV.

The chain uses TRBV28 and TRBJ1-1; D remains unclear. This CDR3 contains 15 residues. Germline V CDR1 and CDR2: MDHEN, SYDVKM. Trimming removed 5 bases at V and 0 bases at J, with 13 bases between. CDR3 nucleotide sequence: TGTGCCAGCAGTGCCCACGGGGTGATGAACACTGAAGCTTTCTTT. This sequence encodes CASSAHGVMNTEAFF. Full variable domain (outside the CDR3, taken from reference TRBV28 and TRBJ1-1): DVKVTQSSRYLVKRTGEKVFLECVQDMDHENMFWYRQDPGLGLRLIYFSYDVKMKEKGDIPEGYSVSREKKERFSLILESASTNQTSMYLCASSAHGVMNTEAFFGQGTRLTVV.

This clone turned up a few times. This rearrangement joins TRBV7-3 to TRBJ1-1, with TRBD1 as a possible D gene (6 bases). V lost 3 bases and J lost 5, with 10 bases in between. This CDR3 comprises 13 residues. CDR1 and CDR2 (germline): SGHTA, FQGTGA. The CDR3: CASSFNRATEAFF. In DNA, the CDR3 is TGTGCCAGCAGCTTTAACAGGGCGACTGAAGCTTTCTTT.

The chain recombines TRBV7-9 with TRBJ1-1; D may be TRBD1 (5 bases). The germline V gene encodes CDR1 SEHNR and CDR2 FQNEAQ (reference sequence). This CDR3 is built from 13 residues. V lost 6 bases and J lost 1, with 9 bases in between. CDR3 loop: CASRTQANTEAFF. CDR3 in DNA: TGTGCCAGCAGAACACAGGCGAACACTGAAGCTTTCTTT.

The chain links TRBV18 to TRBJ2-2; no reliable D call. Germline CDR1 and CDR2: KGHSH and LQKENI. The CDR3 length is 15 residues. Trimming took 4 bases from V and 4 from J, leaving 13 bases between them. Here the CDR3 reads CASSQTNPSTGELFF. Here the CDR3 DNA reads TGTGCCAGCTCACAAACTAACCCCAGCACCGGGGAGCTGTTTTTT. Full variable domain (outside the CDR3, taken from reference TRBV18 and TRBJ2-2): NAGVMQNPRHLVRRRGQEARLRCSPMKGHSHVYWYRQLPEEGLKFMVYLQKENIIDESGMPKERFSAEFPKEGPSILRIQQVVRGDSAAYFCASSQTNPSTGELFFGEGSRLTVL.

The chain recombines TRBV14 with TRBJ1-2; 10 bases agree with TRBD1. From germline, CDR1 is SGHDN and CDR2 FVKESK. The trim removed 4 bases at V and 4 bases at J, leaving 6 bases unmatched. There are 15 residues in the CDR3. The CDR3 reads CASSLRDRGSYGYTF. The CDR3 coding sequence is TGTGCCAGCAGCCTACGGGACAGGGGAAGCTATGGCTACACCTTC.

The chain couples TRBV7-2 to TRBJ1-5; TRBD1 matches at 8 bases. The CDR3 length is 13 residues. Germline V gene lookup returns CDR1 SGHTA and CDR2 FQGNSA. Trimming cost V 5 bases and J 9 bases; bases outside gene matches: 6. The CDR3 loop is CASSPDRGLPQHF. In DNA form, the CDR3 reads TGTGCCAGCAGCCCCGACAGGGGATTGCCCCAGCATTTT.